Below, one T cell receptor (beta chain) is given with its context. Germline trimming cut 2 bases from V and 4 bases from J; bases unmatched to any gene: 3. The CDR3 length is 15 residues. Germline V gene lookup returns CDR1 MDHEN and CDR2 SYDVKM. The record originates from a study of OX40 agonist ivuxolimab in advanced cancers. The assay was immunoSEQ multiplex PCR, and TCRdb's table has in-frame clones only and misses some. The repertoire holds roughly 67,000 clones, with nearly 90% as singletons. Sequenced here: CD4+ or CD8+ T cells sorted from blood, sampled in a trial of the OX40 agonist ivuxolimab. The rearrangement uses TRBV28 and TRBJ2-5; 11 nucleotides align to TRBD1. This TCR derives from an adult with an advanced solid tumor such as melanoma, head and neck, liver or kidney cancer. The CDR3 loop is CASSLRGTGGETQYF. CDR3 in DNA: TGTGCCAGCAGTTTAAGGGGGACAGGGGGAGAGACCCAGTACTTC. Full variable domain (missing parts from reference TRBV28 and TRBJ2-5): DVKVTQSSRYLVKRTGEKVFLECVQDMDHENMFWYRQDPGLGLRLIYFSYDVKMKEKGDIPEGYSVSREKKERFSLILESASTNQTSMYLCASSLRGTGGETQYFGPGTRLLVL.